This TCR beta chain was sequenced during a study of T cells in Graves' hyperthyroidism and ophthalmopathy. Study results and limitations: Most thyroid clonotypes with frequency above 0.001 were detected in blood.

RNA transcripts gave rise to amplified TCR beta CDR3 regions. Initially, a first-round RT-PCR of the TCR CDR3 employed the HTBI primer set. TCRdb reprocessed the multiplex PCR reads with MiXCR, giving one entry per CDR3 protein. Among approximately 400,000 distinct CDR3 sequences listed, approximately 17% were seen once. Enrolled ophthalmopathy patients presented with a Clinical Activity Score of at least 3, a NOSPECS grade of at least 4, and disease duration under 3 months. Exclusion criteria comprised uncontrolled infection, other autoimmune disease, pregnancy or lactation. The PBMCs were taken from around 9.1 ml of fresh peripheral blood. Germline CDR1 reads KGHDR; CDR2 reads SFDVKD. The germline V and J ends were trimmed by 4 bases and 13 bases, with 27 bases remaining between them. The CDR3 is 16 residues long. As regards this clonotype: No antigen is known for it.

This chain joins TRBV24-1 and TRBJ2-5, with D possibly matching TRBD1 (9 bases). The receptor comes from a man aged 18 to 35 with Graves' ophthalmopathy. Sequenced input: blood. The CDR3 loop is CATSDPPGQGRGGAYF. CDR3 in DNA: TGTGCCACCAGTGACCCCCCGGGACAGGGACGGGGGGGCGCGTACTTC.